This T cell receptor beta chain appears in the sequencing data of a study of T cell responses to AZD1222 COVID-19 vaccine. Notes on the study in general: Repertoire samples came only from after the peak T cell response. Baseline seropositivity occurred in only a handful of AZD1222 recipients. Of spike-specific TCRs, nearly half reportedly target regions left unmutated in variants.

Measured with immunoSEQ multiplex PCR; TCRdb has only the in-frame clones, and not every one. This sample has some 200,000 clones; approximately 94% occur once, and the top ten carry about 1.5%. In regard to this clone: As yet, its antigen is unknown.

Germline CDR1 MGHRA, CDR2 YSYEKL. This CDR3 region has 15 residues. Trimming shortened V by 1 base and J by 6 bases, and 15 bases separated the two germline ends. Specimen: peripheral blood, collected 28 days after the second dose of the MenACWY control vaccine. The chain joins TRBV4-1 to TRBJ1-1; no firm D call. The receptor comes from an adult who received the MenACWY meningococcal vaccine as a control. The CDR3 protein is CASSQGPGTRAEAFF. In nucleotides, the CDR3 is TGCGCCAGCAGCCAAGGTCCGGGAACGCGCGCTGAAGCTTTCTTT.